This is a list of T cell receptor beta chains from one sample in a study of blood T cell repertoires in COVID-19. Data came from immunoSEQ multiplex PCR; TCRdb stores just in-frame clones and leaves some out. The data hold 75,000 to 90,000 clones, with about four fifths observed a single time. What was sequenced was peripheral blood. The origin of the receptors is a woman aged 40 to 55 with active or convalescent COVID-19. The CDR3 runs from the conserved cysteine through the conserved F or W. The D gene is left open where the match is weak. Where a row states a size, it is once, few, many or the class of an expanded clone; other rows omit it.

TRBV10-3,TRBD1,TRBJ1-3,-,TGTGCCATCAGGGGGACAGGACTTAGCTCTGGAAACACCATATATTTT,CAIRGTGLSSGNTIYF
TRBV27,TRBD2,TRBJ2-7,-,TGTGCCAGCAGCCCGGGACTAGCGGGAGGGCCCCACGAGCAGTACTTC,CASSPGLAGGPHEQYF
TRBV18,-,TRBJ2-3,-,TGTGCCAGCTCAATTGAGGATACGCAGTATTTT,CASSIEDTQYF
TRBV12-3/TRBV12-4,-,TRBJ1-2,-,TGTGCCAGCGGAGGGGGGGTGGGCTACACCTTC,CASGGGVGYTF
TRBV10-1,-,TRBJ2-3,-,TGCGCCAGCATGGCAGGGGAATCGGATACGCAGTATTTT,CASMAGESDTQYF
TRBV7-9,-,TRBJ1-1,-,TGTGCCAGCAGCTTAGAGAGCTATGCTGAAGCTTTCTTT,CASSLESYAEAFF
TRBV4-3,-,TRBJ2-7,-,TGCGCCAGCAGCCAAGATGTTGGAGGGTACTACGAGCAGTACTTC,CASSQDVGGYYEQYF
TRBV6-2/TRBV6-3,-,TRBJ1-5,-,TGTGCCAGCAGTTACTCGGGGGGAATACAGCCCCAGCATTTT,CASSYSGGIQPQHF
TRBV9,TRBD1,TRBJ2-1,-,TGTGCCAGCAGCGCCCCGGGACAGGGGGTGGATGAGCAGTTCTTC,CASSAPGQGVDEQFF
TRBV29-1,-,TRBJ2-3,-,TGCAGCGCTCCCAGGGCGGGCACAGATACGCAGTATTTT,CSAPRAGTDTQYF
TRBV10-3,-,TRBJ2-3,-,TGTGCCATCAGATTCTCTCCGGAGGATACGCAGTATTTT,CAIRFSPEDTQYF
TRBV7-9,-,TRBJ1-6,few,TGTGCCAGCAGCTTACATAGTTCACCCCTCCACTTT,CASSLHSSPLHF
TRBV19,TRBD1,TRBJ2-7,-,TGTGCCAGTATGGAACAGGGGGGCAACTACGAGCAGTACTTC,CASMEQGGNYEQYF
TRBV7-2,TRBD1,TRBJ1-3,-,TGTGCCAGCAGCCCAGGGACAGGGGCCGCTGGAAACACCATATATTTT,CASSPGTGAAGNTIYF
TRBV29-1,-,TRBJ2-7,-,TGCAGCGTGTGGACCCCGTCAGGGGTTAGCTCCTACGAGCAGTACTTC,CSVWTPSGVSSYEQYF
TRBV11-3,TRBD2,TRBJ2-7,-,TGTGCCAGCAGCTTAGCAAGCGGGACGCACGAGCAGTACTTC,CASSLASGTHEQYF
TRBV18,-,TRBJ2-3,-,TGTGCCAGCTCACCACAGGGGACATCGATGGAAGATACGCAGTATTTT,CASSPQGTSMEDTQYF
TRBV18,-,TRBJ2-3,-,TGTGCCAGCTCTACGAAGATAGGGGGAGATACGCAGTATTTT,CASSTKIGGDTQYF
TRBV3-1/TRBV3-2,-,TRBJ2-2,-,TGTGCCAGCAGCCATGAAGACAGGGAGGTTATCGGGGAGCTGTTTTTT,CASSHEDREVIGELFF
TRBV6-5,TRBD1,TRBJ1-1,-,TGTGCCAGCAGTTACTCGACAAGGGGGCGCGGACCCGCTTTCTTT,CASSYSTRGRGPAFF
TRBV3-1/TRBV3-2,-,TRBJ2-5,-,TGTGCCAGCAGCCAGCGCTATGAGACCCAGTACTTC,CASSQRYETQYF
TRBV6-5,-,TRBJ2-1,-,TGTGCCAGCAGTCCTGGGGGGGCGCAGTTCTTC,CASSPGGAQFF
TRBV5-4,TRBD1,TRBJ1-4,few,TGTGCCAGCAGCTTGGCCCAGGGGGGTAATGAAAAACTGTTTTTT,CASSLAQGGNEKLFF
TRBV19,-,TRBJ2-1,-,TGTGCCAGTAGTATAGACAGGGGTCGGAATGAGCAGTTCTTC,CASSIDRGRNEQFF
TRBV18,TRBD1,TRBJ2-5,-,TGTGCCAGCTCACCACGACAGGGGTTTGAGACCCAGTACTTC,CASSPRQGFETQYF
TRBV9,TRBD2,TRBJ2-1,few,TGTGCCAGCAGCGCTGGACTAGCGGGGGCCTCCTACAATGAGCAGTTCTTC,CASSAGLAGASYNEQFF
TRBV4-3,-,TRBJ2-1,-,TGCGCCAGCAGCCAAGATTTGCGGGGCTACAATGAGCAGTTCTTC,CASSQDLRGYNEQFF
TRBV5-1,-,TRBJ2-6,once,TGCGCCAGCAGCGGGGGGACCCTCGGGGCCAACGTCCTGACTTTC,CASSGGTLGANVLTF
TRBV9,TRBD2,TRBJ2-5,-,TGTGCCAGCAGCGTAACCCCCGGGGGGGCCGTAGGAGAGACCCAGTACTTC,CASSVTPGGAVGETQYF
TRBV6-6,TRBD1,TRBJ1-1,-,TGTGCCAGCAGTTACGGAGGGACAGTGGCTTTCTTT,CASSYGGTVAFF
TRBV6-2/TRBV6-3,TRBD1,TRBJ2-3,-,TGTGCCAGCAGTTACGACAGGGTATTTCGCACAGATACGCAGTATTTT,CASSYDRVFRTDTQYF
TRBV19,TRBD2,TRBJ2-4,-,TGTGCCAGTAGTATCCTGTCTAGCGGAGTAGCCAAAAACATTCAGTACTTC,CASSILSSGVAKNIQYF
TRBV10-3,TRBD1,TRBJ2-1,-,TGTGCCACCGAGGACAGGCTCTTTTCCTACAATGAGCAGTTCTTC,CATEDRLFSYNEQFF
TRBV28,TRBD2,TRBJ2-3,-,TGTGCCAGCAGTTTAGGGACTAGCGGGAGGAATACGCAGTATTTT,CASSLGTSGRNTQYF
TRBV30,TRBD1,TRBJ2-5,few,TGTGCCTACCAAGGACAGGGGGGAGAGACCCAGTACTTC,CAYQGQGGETQYF
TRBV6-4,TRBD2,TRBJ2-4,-,TGTGCCAGCATTCTTACCGGGGGGGCCAAAAACATTCAGTACTTC,CASILTGGAKNIQYF
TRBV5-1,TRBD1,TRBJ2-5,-,TGCGCCAGCAGCTTGGGGGACAGGGTCCAAGAGACCCAGTACTTC,CASSLGDRVQETQYF
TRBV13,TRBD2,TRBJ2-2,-,TGTGCCAGCAGCAACCGTTGGGGGACTAGCGGGAGAGGCGGGGAGCTGTTTTTT,CASSNRWGTSGRGGELFF
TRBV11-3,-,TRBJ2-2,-,TGTGCCAGCAGCGAAACTAGTTTTCCCGGGGAGCTGTTTTTT,CASSETSFPGELFF
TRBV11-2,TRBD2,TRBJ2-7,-,TGTGCCAGCAGCTTGGGAGGGAGGGCCGGAGAGCAGTACTTC,CASSLGGRAGEQYF
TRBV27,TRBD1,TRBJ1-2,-,TGTGCCAGCAGTTGGGGACAGAGAGTTCCTTACACCTTC,CASSWGQRVPYTF
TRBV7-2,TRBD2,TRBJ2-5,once,TGTGCCAGCAGCGTACTAGCGGGGGCCCCGGAGACCCAGTACTTC,CASSVLAGAPETQYF
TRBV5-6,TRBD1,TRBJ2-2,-,TGTGCCAGCAGCTTTTTAGCCGTAACAGGGGACAGCACCGGGGAGCTGTTTTTT,CASSFLAVTGDSTGELFF
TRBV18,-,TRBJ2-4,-,TGTGCCAGCTCACCCGACAGGTCCGGGCCCAAGTACTTC,CASSPDRSGPKYF
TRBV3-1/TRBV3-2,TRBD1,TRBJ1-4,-,TGTGCCAGCAGCCACGACGACAGGGGCGACTTCCAGATTGAAAAACTGTTTTTT,CASSHDDRGDFQIEKLFF
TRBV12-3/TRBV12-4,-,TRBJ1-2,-,TGTGCCAGCAGTTTGCGGACTAACTATGGCTACACCTTC,CASSLRTNYGYTF
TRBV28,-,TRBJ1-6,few,TGTGCCAGCAGCCCCGGACTGTGGCCACCCCTCCACTTT,CASSPGLWPPLHF
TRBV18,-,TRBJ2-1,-,TGTGCCAGCTCACGAAACACAGACCCGAGCAATGAGCAGTTCTTC,CASSRNTDPSNEQFF
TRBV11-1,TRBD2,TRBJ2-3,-,TGTGCCAGCCGCCGACTAGCGAGTAGCACAGATACGCAGTATTTT,CASRRLASSTDTQYF
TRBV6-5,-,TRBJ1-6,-,TGTGCCAGCAGTTACTTGGGCACAGGTCTTAATTCACCCCTCCACTTT,CASSYLGTGLNSPLHF